This T cell receptor (beta chain) originates from a study of blood T cell repertoires in COVID-19. The CDR3 totals 15 residues. Trimming took 5 bases from V and 8 from J; bases not matched to a gene: 9. From germline, CDR1 is LNHDA and CDR2 SQIVND (reference sequence). In the original workflow: Nucleated cell counts were estimated from reference gene primer amplification. The table came from immunoSEQ multiplex PCR; TCRdb's copy has only in-frame clones and leaves some out. That table gives V, J and clone size, and the DNA gave D and trimming. The sample lists roughly 150,000 clones, about nine tenths seen once, with roughly 4.1% in the top ten.

The sequenced material came from peripheral blood. The chain links TRBV19 to TRBJ1-4; 9 nucleotides align to TRBD1. The origin of this receptor is a woman in her 70s with acute or convalescent COVID-19. CDR3 coding DNA: TGTGCCAGTAGTCCGCGTGGGACAGGGAGGGAAAAACTGTTTTTT. It encodes CASSPRGTGREKLFF.